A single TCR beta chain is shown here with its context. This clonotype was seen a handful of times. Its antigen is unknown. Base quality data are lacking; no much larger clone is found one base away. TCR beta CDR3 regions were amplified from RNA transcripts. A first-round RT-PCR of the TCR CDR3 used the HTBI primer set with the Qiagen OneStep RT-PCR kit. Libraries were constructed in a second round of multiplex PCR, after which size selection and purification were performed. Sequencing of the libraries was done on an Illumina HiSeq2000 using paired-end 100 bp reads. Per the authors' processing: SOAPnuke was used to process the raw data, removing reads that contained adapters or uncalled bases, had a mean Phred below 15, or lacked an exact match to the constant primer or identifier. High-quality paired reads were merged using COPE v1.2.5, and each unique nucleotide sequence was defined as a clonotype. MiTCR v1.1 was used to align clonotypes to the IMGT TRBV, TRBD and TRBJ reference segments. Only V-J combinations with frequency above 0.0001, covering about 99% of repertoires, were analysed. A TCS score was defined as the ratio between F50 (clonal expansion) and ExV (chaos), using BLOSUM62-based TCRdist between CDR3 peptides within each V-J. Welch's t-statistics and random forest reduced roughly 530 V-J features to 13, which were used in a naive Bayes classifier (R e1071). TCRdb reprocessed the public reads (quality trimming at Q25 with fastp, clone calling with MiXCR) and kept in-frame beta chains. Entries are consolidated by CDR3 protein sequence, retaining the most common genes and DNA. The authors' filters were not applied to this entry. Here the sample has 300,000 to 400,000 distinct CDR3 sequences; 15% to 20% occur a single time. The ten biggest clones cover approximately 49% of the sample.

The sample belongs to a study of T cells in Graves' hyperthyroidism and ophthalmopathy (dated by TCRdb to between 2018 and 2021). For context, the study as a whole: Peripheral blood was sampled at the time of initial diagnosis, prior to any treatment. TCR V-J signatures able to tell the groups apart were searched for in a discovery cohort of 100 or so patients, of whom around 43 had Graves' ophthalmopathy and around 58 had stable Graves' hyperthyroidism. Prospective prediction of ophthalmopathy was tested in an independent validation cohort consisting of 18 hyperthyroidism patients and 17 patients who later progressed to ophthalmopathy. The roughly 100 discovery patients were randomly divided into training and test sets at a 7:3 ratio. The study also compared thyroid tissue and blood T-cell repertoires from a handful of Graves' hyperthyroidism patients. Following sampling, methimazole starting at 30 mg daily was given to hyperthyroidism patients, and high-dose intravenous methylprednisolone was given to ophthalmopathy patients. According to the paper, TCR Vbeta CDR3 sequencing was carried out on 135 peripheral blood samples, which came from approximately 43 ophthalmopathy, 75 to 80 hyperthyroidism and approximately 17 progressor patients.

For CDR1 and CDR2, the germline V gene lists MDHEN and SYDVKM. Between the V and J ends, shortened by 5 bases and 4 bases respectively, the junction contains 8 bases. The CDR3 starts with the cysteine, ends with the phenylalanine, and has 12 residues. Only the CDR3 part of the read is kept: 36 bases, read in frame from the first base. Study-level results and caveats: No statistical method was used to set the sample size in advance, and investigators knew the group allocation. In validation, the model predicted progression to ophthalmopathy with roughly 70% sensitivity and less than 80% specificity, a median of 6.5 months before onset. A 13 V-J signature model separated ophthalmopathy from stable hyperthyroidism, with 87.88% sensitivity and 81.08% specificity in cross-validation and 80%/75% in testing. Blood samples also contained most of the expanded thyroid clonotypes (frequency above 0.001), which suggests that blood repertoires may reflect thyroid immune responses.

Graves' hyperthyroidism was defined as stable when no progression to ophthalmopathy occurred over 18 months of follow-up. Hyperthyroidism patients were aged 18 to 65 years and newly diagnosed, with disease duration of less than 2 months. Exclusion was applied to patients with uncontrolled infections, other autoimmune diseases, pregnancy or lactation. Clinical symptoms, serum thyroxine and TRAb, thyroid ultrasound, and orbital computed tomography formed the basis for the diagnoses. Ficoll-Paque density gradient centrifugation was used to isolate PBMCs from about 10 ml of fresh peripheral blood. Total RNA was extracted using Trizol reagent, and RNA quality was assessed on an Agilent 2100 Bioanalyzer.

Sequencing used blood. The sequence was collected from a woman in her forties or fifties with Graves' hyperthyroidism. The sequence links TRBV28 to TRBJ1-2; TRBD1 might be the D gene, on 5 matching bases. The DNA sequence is TGTGCCAGCAGTGGGACGGGCTATGGCTACACCTTC. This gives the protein CASSGTGYGYTF.